This TCR beta chain was identified during a study of blood T cell repertoires in COVID-19. Seattle cases were enrolled at active infection and followed longitudinally. Authors' analysis steps: Amplification with reference gene primers provided the estimates of nucleated cell counts. Using immunoSEQ multiplex PCR, the repertoire was profiled, and TCRdb retains in-frame clones only, with some absent. V and J calls and clone size are given by that table; D and trimming were obtained from the DNA. Of approximately 300,000 clones in the sample, approximately 86% were seen once. This clone was counted a few times. This TCR was recovered from a human donor with COVID-19, enrolled during active disease. The donor label of this sample is uncertain. Sequencing was done on a sample of peripheral blood.

In nucleotides, the CDR3 is TGTGCCAGCAGCTTCGACCAGGGTGAAGCTTTCTTT. This encodes CASSFDQGEAFF. The chain is built from TRBV5-5 and TRBJ1-1; D perhaps matches TRBD1 (5 bases). Trimming took off 2 bases at V and 7 bases at J, with 9 bases between the two ends. CDR3 length equals 12 residues. CDR1 is SGHKS and CDR2 is YYEKEE in the germline V gene (reference sequence).